The 18 T cell receptor beta chains below all came from one sample that was sequenced in a study of T-cell reconstitution after alpha-beta-depleted transplantation in children. Construction of the TCRbeta library involved unique molecular identifiers. Each CDR3 protein is one row after TCRdb ran MiXCR on the PCR reads. This sample yields about 240,000 distinct CDR3 sequences, of which approximately 12% are seen a single time; approximately 2.9% belongs to the top ten. Sample: PBMCs from the stem cell graft donor, taken from the stem cell graft. The receptors originated from a human donor who donated a stem cell graft to a child with acute lymphoblastic leukemia.

This clonotype was counted at least ten times. The chain recombines TRBV12-3 or TRBV12-4 with TRBJ2-4, with a possible D match to TRBD2 (5 bases). This CDR3 spans 14 amino acids. Trimming shortened V by 6 bases and J by 8 bases, and 17 bases separated the two germline ends. The CDR3 loop reads CASSPGKTEDIQYF. Written as DNA, the CDR3 is TGTGCCAGCAGCCCCGGGAAAACGGAGGACATTCAGTACTTC.

This clonotype was seen many times. V and J are TRBV7-2 and TRBJ2-2; TRBD1 agrees at 9 bases. CDR3 length equals 14 residues. The germline V gene encodes CDR1 SGHTA and CDR2 FQGNSA. Trimming took 4 bases from V and 4 from J; bases not matched to a gene: 1. This CDR3 reads CASSSTGGTGELFF. The CDR3 coding sequence is TGTGCCAGCAGCTCGACAGGGGGCACCGGGGAGCTGTTTTTT.

This clonotype was counted many times. This chain joins TRBV7-2 and TRBJ2-7, with TRBD1 matching 7 bases. The CDR3 has 14 residues. Losses at the gene ends were 3 bases for V and 3 bases for J; bases not matched to a gene: 5. Germline V gives CDR1 SGHTA, CDR2 FQGNSA. The CDR3 DNA reads TGTGCCAGCAGCTTCTCAGGGGGTGTCTACGAGCAGTACTTC. Protein sequence: CASSFSGGVYEQYF.

This clonotype was counted at least ten times. This chain connects TRBV7-6 to TRBJ2-2; D could derive from TRBD1 or TRBD2 (5 bases each). The V end lost 3 bases, the J end lost 3 bases, and 17 bases lay between the germline ends. The CDR3 is made up of 17 amino acids. CDR1 is SGHVS and CDR2 is FNYEAQ in the germline V gene. The CDR3 sequence: CASSLDRRGGHTGELFF. In DNA, the CDR3 is TGTGCCAGCAGCTTGGATCGACGGGGCGGTCACACCGGGGAGCTGTTTTTT.

This clonotype was seen at least ten times. This chain links TRBV5-1 with TRBJ2-7, with TRBD2 matching 15 bases. The CDR3 has 16 residues. Germline values: CDR1 SGHRS, CDR2 YFSETQ. With V trimmed by 3 bases and J by 3 bases, 4 bases remained unmatched. CDR3 sequence (DNA): TGCGCCAGCAGCTCGGGACTAGCGGGAGGCGACTACGAGCAGTACTTC. It translates to CASSSGLAGGDYEQYF. Using reference TRBV5-1 and TRBJ2-7 for the parts outside the CDR3, the full variable domain is KAGVTQTPRYLIKTRGQQVTLSCSPISGHRSVSWYQQTPGQGLQFLFEYFSETQRNKGNFPGRFSGRQFSNSRSEMNVSTLELGDSALYLCASSSGLAGGDYEQYFGPGTRLTVT.

This clonotype was seen many times. This rearrangement joins TRBV10-2 to TRBJ1-6, with 7 bases lining up with TRBD1. This CDR3 comprises 14 residues. After removal of 4 bases from V and 7 bases from J, the junction contained 4 bases not matched to a gene. The germline CDR1 and CDR2 sequences are WSHSY and SAAADI. The CDR3 protein is CASSVGRGNSPLHF. CDR3 sequence (DNA): TGCGCCAGCAGTGTGGGCAGGGGGAATTCACCCCTCCACTTT.

The table lists this clonotype with many counts. The rearrangement links TRBV28 to TRBJ1-4; D unclear. The CDR3 totals 13 residues. V was trimmed by 4 bases and J by 5 bases, leaving 8 bases between them. The germline V gene encodes CDR1 MDHEN and CDR2 SYDVKM. Written as DNA, the CDR3 is TGTGCCAGCAGTTCCCAAACGAATGAAAAACTGTTTTTT. Its translation: CASSSQTNEKLFF.

The table lists this clonotype with a few counts. The V and J genes are TRBV3-1 and TRBJ2-7; 7 nucleotides agree with TRBD1. J gave up 2 bases and V 0 bases, and 10 bases lay outside the gene matches. The CDR3 covers 17 residues. The germline V gene has CDR1 LGHDT and CDR2 YNNKEL (reference sequence). As DNA, the CDR3 is TGTGCCAGCAGCCAAGAAGGGGGCAGTCCGAATACCTACGAGCAGTACTTC. Its translation: CASSQEGGSPNTYEQYF.

This clonotype was picked up a small number of times. The chain combines TRBV5-1 with TRBJ2-1, with 11 bases that match TRBD2. The ends lost 0 bases at V and 6 bases at J; junction bases unmatched: 2. This CDR3 spans 15 amino acids. Germline V gene sequence: CDR1 SGHRS, CDR2 YFSETQ. The CDR3 region has the DNA TGCGCCAGCAGCTTGGCTGGGACTAGCGGCAATGAGCAGTTCTTC. Encoded protein: CASSLAGTSGNEQFF.

Ten or more counts support this clonotype. The chain recombines TRBV9 with TRBJ1-1; D not resolved. Per the germline V gene, CDR1 is SGDLS and CDR2 is YYNGEE. V dropped 4 bases and J dropped 6 bases, with 13 bases sitting between them. The CDR3 runs to 13 residues. This CDR3 reads CASSSHRKPEAFF. CDR3 nucleotide sequence: TGTGCCAGCAGCTCCCACCGGAAACCTGAAGCTTTCTTT.

This clonotype was seen at least ten times. The CDR3 DNA sequence: TGTGCCAGCAGCTCCGACGGTACCCACGAGCAGTACTTC. Amino acid sequence: CASSSDGTHEQYF. The rearrangement links TRBV7-2 to TRBJ2-7; D remains unclear. Trimming stripped 4 bases from V and 5 bases from J, with 12 bases between. From germline, CDR1 is SGHTA and CDR2 FQGNSA. The CDR3 covers 13 residues.

This clonotype was seen more than once but under ten times. V and J are TRBV20-1 and TRBJ2-7; 11 nucleotides align to TRBD1. After removal of 0 bases from V and 4 bases from J, the junction contained 5 bases not matched to a gene. The germline CDR1 and CDR2 sequences are DFQATT and SNEGSKA (reference sequence). The CDR3 is 15 amino acids. The CDR3 nucleotides are TGCAGTGCTAGAGACGGACAGGGGGCTGGTTACGAGCAGTACTTC. Residues: CSARDGQGAGYEQYF.

The chain carries TRBV6-2 or TRBV6-3 and TRBJ1-1; 7 nucleotides agree with TRBD1. The trim removed 8 bases at V and 5 bases at J, leaving 20 bases unmatched. This CDR3 region has 17 residues. Looked up from germline, CDR1 is MNHEY and CDR2 is SVGEGT. CDR3 nucleotides: TGTGCCAGCGGCTACCGTATGGGGGCCAGGGGGACTACTGAAGCTTTCTTT. Translated: CASGYRMGARGTTEAFF.

This clonotype was recorded at least ten times. The genes are TRBV29-1 and TRBJ2-2; D remains unclear. Trimming removed 4 bases at V and 2 bases at J, with 17 bases between. Germline V lookup: CDR1 SQVTM, CDR2 ANQGSEA. CDR3 size: 16 residues. The DNA for the CDR3 is TGCAGCGTTGCTGGGATATCTAACCGAAACACCGGGGAGCTGTTTTTT. Amino acid sequence: CSVAGISNRNTGELFF.

At least ten counts were recorded for this clonotype. The chain employs TRBV7-2 and TRBJ1-3, with D unclear. The CDR3 sequence is 14 residues long. The germline V gene encodes CDR1 SGHTA and CDR2 FQGNSA. Trimming took 1 base from V and 4 from J, leaving 8 bases between them. The CDR3 loop reads CASSLVGSGNTIYF. The CDR3 DNA reads as TGTGCCAGCAGCTTAGTAGGGTCCGGAAACACCATATATTTT.

This clonotype occurred many times. V usage is TRBV28 and J usage is TRBJ2-1; 9 bases agree with TRBD2. The germline CDR1 and CDR2 sequences are MDHEN and SYDVKM. This CDR3 region has 15 residues. J was trimmed by 9 bases and V by 2 bases; bases with no gene match: 8. The CDR3 nucleotides read TGTGCCAGCAGTTTAGGAGCGGGGGGTCCTACTGAGCAGTTCTTC. Residues: CASSLGAGGPTEQFF.

The chain combines TRBV6-5 with TRBJ1-2, with 7 bases fitting TRBD1. This CDR3 is 14 amino acids long. Trimming removed 4 bases from V and 8 bases from J; junction bases left unmatched: 10. CDR1 MNHEY and CDR2 SVGAGI come from the germline V gene. The CDR3 reads CASSSQGGGGGYTF. The CDR3 nucleotides are TGTGCCAGCAGTTCTCAGGGAGGGGGCGGCGGCTACACCTTC.

There are a few counts of this clonotype. The chain links TRBV10-3 to TRBJ1-1; D call uncertain. CDR3 length: 12 residues. V lost 5 bases to trimming and J lost 1 base, with 5 bases between them. From germline, CDR1 is ENHRY and CDR2 SYGVKD. The CDR3 DNA reads TGTGCCATCAGTCCGTGGAACACTGAAGCTTTCTTT. Translated, it gives CAISPWNTEAFF.